Detailed here is one TCR beta chain. What it binds is unknown. Time point in this sample: week 23, last vaccination. Topical imiquimod accompanied each vaccine dose, which consisted of 300 ug of mutant IDH1 20-mer peptide. The data are from a study of a mutant IDH1 vaccine in newly diagnosed glioma. Overall study: Treatment recipients were around 62% male and around 38% female, and their mean age was roughly 44 years. Findings and caveats of the study: Across multiple MHC alleles, roughly 93% of patients had vaccine-induced responses.

This CDR3 region has 15 residues. The ends were cut back, 1 base at V and 7 bases at J, with 17 bases in the middle. CDR1 GTSNPN and CDR2 SVGIG come from the germline V gene (reference sequence). The assay was immunoSEQ multiplex PCR, and TCRdb's table has in-frame clones only and misses some. This sample has around 41,000 clones, with around 78% found just once. The chain carries TRBV30 and TRBJ1-5, with a weak D call TRBD1 (5 bases). This receptor was obtained from a middle-aged woman with glioma. Some clones in this sample may be carry-over from other donors' samples. Material: PBMCs, obtained from a glioma patient whose treatment included an IDH1 peptide vaccine. The CDR3 nucleotides read TGTGCCTGGAGTGGTGGCAGGGACGGAGGACAGCCCCAGCATTTT. Protein product: CAWSGGRDGGQPQHF.